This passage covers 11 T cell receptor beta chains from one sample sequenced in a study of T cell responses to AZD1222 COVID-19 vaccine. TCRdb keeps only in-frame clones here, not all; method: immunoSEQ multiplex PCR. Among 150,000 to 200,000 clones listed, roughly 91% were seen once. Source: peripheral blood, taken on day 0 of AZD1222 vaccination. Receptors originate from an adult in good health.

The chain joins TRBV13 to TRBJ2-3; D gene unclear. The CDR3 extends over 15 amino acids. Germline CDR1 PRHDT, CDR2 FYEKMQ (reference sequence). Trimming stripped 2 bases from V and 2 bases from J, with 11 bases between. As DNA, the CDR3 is TGTGCCAGCAGCTTAAAACAGCCCCTCACAGATACGCAGTATTTT. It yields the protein CASSLKQPLTDTQYF.

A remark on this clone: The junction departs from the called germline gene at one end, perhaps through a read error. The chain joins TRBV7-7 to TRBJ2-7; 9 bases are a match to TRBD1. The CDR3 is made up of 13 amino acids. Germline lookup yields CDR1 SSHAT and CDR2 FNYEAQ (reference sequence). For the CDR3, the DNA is TGTGCTAGCAGCTTGGGACAGGGCGACGAGCAGTACTTC. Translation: CASSLGQGDEQYF.

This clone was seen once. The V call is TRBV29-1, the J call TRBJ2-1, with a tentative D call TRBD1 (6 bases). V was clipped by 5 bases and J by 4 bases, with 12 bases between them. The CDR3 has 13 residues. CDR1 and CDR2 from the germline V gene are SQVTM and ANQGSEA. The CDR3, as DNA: TGCAGCGTTAGGGGGTGGGGGTACAATGAGCAGTTCTTC. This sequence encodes CSVRGWGYNEQFF.

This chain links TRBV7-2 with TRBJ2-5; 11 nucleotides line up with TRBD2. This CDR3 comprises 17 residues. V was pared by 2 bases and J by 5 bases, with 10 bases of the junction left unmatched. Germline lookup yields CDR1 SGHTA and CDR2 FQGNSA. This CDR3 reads CASSLSSNIAGGETQYF. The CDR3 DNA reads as TGTGCCAGCAGCTTATCTTCCAATATAGCGGGAGGGGAGACCCAGTACTTC. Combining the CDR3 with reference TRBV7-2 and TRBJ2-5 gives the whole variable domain GAGVSQSPSNKVTEKGKDVELRCDPISGHTALYWYRQSLGQGLEFLIYFQGNSAPDKSGLPSDRFSAERTGGSVSTLTIQRTQQEDSAVYLCASSLSSNIAGGETQYFGPGTRLLVL.

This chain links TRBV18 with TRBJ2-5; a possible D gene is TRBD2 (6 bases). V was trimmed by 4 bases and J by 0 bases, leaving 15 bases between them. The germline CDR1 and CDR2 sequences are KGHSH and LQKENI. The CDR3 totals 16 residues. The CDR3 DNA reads TGTGCCAGCTCACTTCAGGCGGGACTGTACCAAGAGACCCAGTACTTC. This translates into CASSLQAGLYQETQYF.

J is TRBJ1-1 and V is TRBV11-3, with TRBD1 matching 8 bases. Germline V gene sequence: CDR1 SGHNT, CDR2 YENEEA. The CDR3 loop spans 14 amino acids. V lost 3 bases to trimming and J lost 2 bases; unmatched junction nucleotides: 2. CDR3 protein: CASSFGQGNTEAFF. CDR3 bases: TGTGCCAGCAGCTTCGGACAGGGTAACACTGAAGCTTTCTTT.

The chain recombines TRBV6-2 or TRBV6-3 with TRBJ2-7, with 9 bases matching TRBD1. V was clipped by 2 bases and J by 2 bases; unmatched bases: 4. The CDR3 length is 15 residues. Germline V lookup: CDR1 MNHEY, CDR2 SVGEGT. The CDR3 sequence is CASSYGTGFPYEQYV. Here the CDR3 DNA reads TGTGCCAGCAGTTACGGGACAGGGTTTCCCTACGAGCAGTACGTC.

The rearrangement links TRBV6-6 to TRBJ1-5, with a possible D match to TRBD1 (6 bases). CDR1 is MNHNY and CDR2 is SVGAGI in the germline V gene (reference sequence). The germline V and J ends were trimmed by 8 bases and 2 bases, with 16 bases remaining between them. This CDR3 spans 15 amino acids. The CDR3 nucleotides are TGTGCCAGCCAAAAATGGGGGGGCGGCAATCAGCCCCAGCATTTT. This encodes CASQKWGGGNQPQHF.

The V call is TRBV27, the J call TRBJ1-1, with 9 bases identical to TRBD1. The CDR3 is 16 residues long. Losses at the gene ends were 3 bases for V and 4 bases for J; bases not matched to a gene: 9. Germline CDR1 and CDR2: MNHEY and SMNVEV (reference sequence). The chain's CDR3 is CASSLQQGAGGTEAFF. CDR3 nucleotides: TGTGCCAGCAGTTTGCAACAGGGGGCCGGAGGCACTGAAGCTTTCTTT.

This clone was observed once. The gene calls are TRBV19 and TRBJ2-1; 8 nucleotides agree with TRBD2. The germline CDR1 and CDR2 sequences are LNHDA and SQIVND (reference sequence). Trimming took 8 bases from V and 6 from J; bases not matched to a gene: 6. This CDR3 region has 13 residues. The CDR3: CASRGSGVNEQFF. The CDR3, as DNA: TGTGCCAGTCGGGGTAGCGGGGTCAATGAGCAGTTCTTC.

The CDR3 coding sequence is TGTGCCAGCAGCTTAGAAGATACGCAGTATTTT. This encodes CASSLEDTQYF. The chain is built from TRBV7-2 and TRBJ2-3, with D unresolved. This CDR3 contains 11 residues. Trimming left V 1 base short and J 5 bases short, with 1 base between. Germline assignment: CDR1 SGHTA and CDR2 FQGNSA.